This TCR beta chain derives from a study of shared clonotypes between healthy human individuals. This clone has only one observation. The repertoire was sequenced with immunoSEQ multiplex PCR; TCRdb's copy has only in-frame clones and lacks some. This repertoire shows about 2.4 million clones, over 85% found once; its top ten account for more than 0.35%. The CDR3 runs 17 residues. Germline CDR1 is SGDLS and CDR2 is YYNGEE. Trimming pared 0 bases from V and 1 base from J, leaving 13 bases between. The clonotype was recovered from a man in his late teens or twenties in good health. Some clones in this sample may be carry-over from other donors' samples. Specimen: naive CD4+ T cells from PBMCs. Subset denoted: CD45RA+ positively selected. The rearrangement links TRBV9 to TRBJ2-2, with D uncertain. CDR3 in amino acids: CASSVAEQRWNTGELFF. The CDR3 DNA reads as TGTGCCAGCAGCGTAGCTGAGCAGAGGTGGAACACCGGGGAGCTGTTTTTT.